The rows below give T cell receptor beta chains drawn from one sample of a study of T cell changes during pregnancy in multiple sclerosis. Clones were sequenced by immunoSEQ multiplex PCR, and TCRdb holds only the in-frame ones, with some missing. The sample has tens of thousands of clones; approximately 94% are singletons. Sequenced here: CD4+ T cells from peripheral blood mononuclear cells, sampled in the second trimester of pregnancy. These receptors came from a female donor with multiple sclerosis, enrolled in a pregnancy study. Both conserved end residues are part of each CDR3. Each record gives: clone size, V gene, J gene, D gene, CDR3 DNA, CDR3 protein. A D gene is named only where the DNA matches it firmly. Expanded clones are given a class, and other clones once, few, many or no size at all.

abundance: -; v_gene: TRBV6-1; j_gene: TRBJ1-3; d_gene: -; CDR3nt: TGTGCCAGCAGTGTCACAGGGAGCTCTGGAAACACCATATATTTT; CDR3aa: CASSVTGSSGNTIYF
abundance: -; v_gene: TRBV6-5; j_gene: TRBJ1-5; d_gene: -; CDR3nt: TGTGCCAGCAGTTACCAACACGCTTGGCCCCAGCATTTT; CDR3aa: CASSYQHAWPQHF
abundance: -; v_gene: TRBV5-6; j_gene: TRBJ2-3; d_gene: -; CDR3nt: TGTGCCAGCAGCGGGAGGATCAAGACAGATACGCAGTATTTT; CDR3aa: CASSGRIKTDTQYF
abundance: -; v_gene: TRBV19; j_gene: TRBJ2-1; d_gene: TRBD2; CDR3nt: TGTGCCAGTAGTCCCGGGGGGGGCGCGCGGAAAAATGAGCAGTTCTTC; CDR3aa: CASSPGGGARKNEQFF
abundance: once; v_gene: TRBV18; j_gene: TRBJ2-2; d_gene: -; CDR3nt: TGTGCCAGCTCACCTCTACTAGAAATAGGCGGGGAGCTGTTTTTT; CDR3aa: CASSPLLEIGGELFF
abundance: once; v_gene: TRBV19; j_gene: TRBJ1-1; d_gene: TRBD1; CDR3nt: TGTGCCAGTAGGTTGGACAGGGGCGGGACTGAAGCTTTCTTT; CDR3aa: CASRLDRGGTEAFF
abundance: once; v_gene: TRBV9; j_gene: TRBJ2-7; d_gene: TRBD1; CDR3nt: TGTGCCAGCAGCAACGGACAGGTTTCCTACGAGCAGTACTTC; CDR3aa: CASSNGQVSYEQYF
abundance: once; v_gene: TRBV6-1; j_gene: TRBJ1-2; d_gene: -; CDR3nt: TGTGCCAGCAGTGCACAGGTCTATGGCTACACCTTC; CDR3aa: CASSAQVYGYTF
abundance: -; v_gene: TRBV30; j_gene: TRBJ1-5; d_gene: -; CDR3nt: TGTGCCTGGAGTAGATCCCGGGAAGGGAATCAGCCCCAGCATTTT; CDR3aa: CAWSRSREGNQPQHF
abundance: -; v_gene: TRBV5-1; j_gene: TRBJ2-5; d_gene: TRBD2; CDR3nt: TGCGCCAGCAGCCCTAGGCCCCTGGTAGCGGGAGAAGAGACCCAGTACTTC; CDR3aa: CASSPRPLVAGEETQYF
abundance: -; v_gene: TRBV27; j_gene: TRBJ2-3; d_gene: TRBD2; CDR3nt: TGTGCCAGCTTCTCGGGACTAGCGGGAGGGTTCCCAGATACGCAGTATTTT; CDR3aa: CASFSGLAGGFPDTQYF
abundance: -; v_gene: TRBV30; j_gene: TRBJ1-5; d_gene: TRBD1; CDR3nt: TGTGCCTGGAGTCCCGGACAGGGCACAAATCAGCCCCAGCATTTT; CDR3aa: CAWSPGQGTNQPQHF
abundance: -; v_gene: TRBV7-2; j_gene: TRBJ2-3; d_gene: TRBD2; CDR3nt: TGTGCCAGCAGCGAAAGACTAGCGGGAGTACGTCCAGATACGCAGTATTTT; CDR3aa: CASSERLAGVRPDTQYF
abundance: -; v_gene: TRBV30; j_gene: TRBJ1-2; d_gene: TRBD1; CDR3nt: TGTGGCACTACAGGGGGCGACTATGGCTACACCTTC; CDR3aa: CGTTGGDYGYTF
abundance: -; v_gene: TRBV5-5; j_gene: TRBJ1-2; d_gene: -; CDR3nt: TGTGCCAGCAGCTACGAAGTCGGTGGCTACACCTTC; CDR3aa: CASSYEVGGYTF
abundance: -; v_gene: TRBV15; j_gene: TRBJ2-1; d_gene: -; CDR3nt: TGTGCCACCAGCAGAGCTACGACAAATCCTGAGCAGTTCTTC; CDR3aa: CATSRATTNPEQFF
abundance: -; v_gene: TRBV9; j_gene: TRBJ2-2; d_gene: -; CDR3nt: TGTGCCAGCAGCGTATTCTGGAACACCGGGGAGCTGTTTTTT; CDR3aa: CASSVFWNTGELFF
abundance: once; v_gene: TRBV2; j_gene: TRBJ1-1; d_gene: TRBD1; CDR3nt: TGTGCCAGCAGACTCGACAGGGGGCCTGAAGCTTTCTTT; CDR3aa: CASRLDRGPEAFF
abundance: -; v_gene: TRBV18; j_gene: TRBJ2-3; d_gene: TRBD2; CDR3nt: TGTGCCAGCTCACCACTCCGCGGGAGAGACACAGATACGCAGTATTTT; CDR3aa: CASSPLRGRDTDTQYF
abundance: once; v_gene: TRBV7-2; j_gene: TRBJ2-1; d_gene: TRBD1; CDR3nt: TGTGCCAGCAGCATGGACAGGGGACGAGAGCAGTTCTTC; CDR3aa: CASSMDRGREQFF
abundance: -; v_gene: TRBV7-2; j_gene: TRBJ2-7; d_gene: TRBD2; CDR3nt: TGTGCCAGCAGCTCAAGGACTAGCGGGTCCCAGTACTTC; CDR3aa: CASSSRTSGSQYF
abundance: -; v_gene: TRBV5-1; j_gene: TRBJ2-3; d_gene: -; CDR3nt: TGCGCCAGCAGCTCCCCTACAGATACGCAGTATTTT; CDR3aa: CASSSPTDTQYF
abundance: -; v_gene: TRBV14; j_gene: TRBJ2-3; d_gene: -; CDR3nt: TGTGCCAGCAGCCCCCCAATCAGGGGAGACTACACAGATACGCAGTATTTT; CDR3aa: CASSPPIRGDYTDTQYF
abundance: -; v_gene: TRBV14; j_gene: TRBJ2-1; d_gene: TRBD2; CDR3nt: TGTGCCAGCAGCCGCGGACGGGGACTAGCGGGAGGGAGCTCCTACAATGAGCAGTTCTTC; CDR3aa: CASSRGRGLAGGSSYNEQFF
abundance: -; v_gene: TRBV5-1; j_gene: TRBJ2-2; d_gene: TRBD1; CDR3nt: TGCGCCAGCAGGTCCGGGACAGGGAGGCCCGGGGAGCTGTTTTTT; CDR3aa: CASRSGTGRPGELFF
abundance: -; v_gene: TRBV6-5; j_gene: TRBJ2-3; d_gene: -; CDR3nt: TGTGCCAGCAGACCGGGCGGGGCTTATACGCAGTATTTT; CDR3aa: CASRPGGAYTQYF
abundance: -; v_gene: TRBV2; j_gene: TRBJ2-6; d_gene: -; CDR3nt: TGTGCCAGCAGTAAGGGGGGGCTACCCTCTGGGGCCAACGTCCTGACTTTC; CDR3aa: CASSKGGLPSGANVLTF
abundance: -; v_gene: TRBV19; j_gene: TRBJ2-5; d_gene: TRBD2; CDR3nt: TGTGCCAGTAGTATAGGGGGCCGGTGGGGGGGAGGGCAAGAGACCCAGTACTTC; CDR3aa: CASSIGGRWGGGQETQYF
abundance: -; v_gene: TRBV27; j_gene: TRBJ2-5; d_gene: -; CDR3nt: TGTGCCAGCAGAGTACAGGGATCGGAGACCCAGTACTTC; CDR3aa: CASRVQGSETQYF
abundance: -; v_gene: TRBV5-1; j_gene: TRBJ2-1; d_gene: TRBD2; CDR3nt: TGCGCCAGCTTTTACGGGACTAGCGGGATTAGTGAGCAGTTCTTC; CDR3aa: CASFYGTSGISEQFF
abundance: -; v_gene: TRBV2; j_gene: TRBJ2-7; d_gene: TRBD2; CDR3nt: TGTGCCAGCAGTTGGAGGGTCGACAGGTCCTTGAAAGCGGGAGGGCCTCTCTACGAGCAGTACTTC; CDR3aa: CASSWRVDRSLKAGGPLYEQYF
abundance: -; v_gene: TRBV11-2; j_gene: TRBJ2-2; d_gene: TRBD2; CDR3nt: TGTGCCAGCAGCTTAGCAGCGGGATCTTCCACCGGGGAGCTGTTTTTT; CDR3aa: CASSLAAGSSTGELFF
abundance: -; v_gene: TRBV27; j_gene: TRBJ2-7; d_gene: TRBD1; CDR3nt: TGTGCCAGCAGTTTTTTTGGGACAGGGTTAACCTACGAGCAGTACTTC; CDR3aa: CASSFFGTGLTYEQYF
abundance: -; v_gene: TRBV2; j_gene: TRBJ2-1; d_gene: TRBD2; CDR3nt: TGTGCCAGCAGAGTTCTAGCGGAAGGGTTCTTC; CDR3aa: CASRVLAEGFF
abundance: -; v_gene: TRBV5-1; j_gene: TRBJ1-4; d_gene: -; CDR3nt: TGCGCCAGCAGCTGGGCACCAGCAACTAATGAAAAACTGTTTTTT; CDR3aa: CASSWAPATNEKLFF
abundance: -; v_gene: TRBV4-1; j_gene: TRBJ2-3; d_gene: -; CDR3nt: TGCGCCAGCAGCCAGGGACTTACGACAGATACGCAGTATTTT; CDR3aa: CASSQGLTTDTQYF
abundance: -; v_gene: TRBV30; j_gene: TRBJ2-1; d_gene: -; CDR3nt: TGTGCCTGGAGAGGGCAGGGGAACAATGAGCAGTTCTTC; CDR3aa: CAWRGQGNNEQFF
abundance: -; v_gene: TRBV30; j_gene: TRBJ1-3; d_gene: -; CDR3nt: TGTGCCTGCGTCGACTGGGGGGGGATCTCTGGAAACACCATATATTTT; CDR3aa: CACVDWGGISGNTIYF
abundance: -; v_gene: TRBV7-2; j_gene: TRBJ1-1; d_gene: -; CDR3nt: TGTGCCAGCAGCTTAAGTCAGGGAGGAATGAACACTGAAGCTTTCTTT; CDR3aa: CASSLSQGGMNTEAFF
abundance: -; v_gene: TRBV7-8; j_gene: TRBJ2-3; d_gene: -; CDR3nt: TGTGCCAGCAGTTCTAGACCCTCTGTTAGCACAGATACGCAGTATTTT; CDR3aa: CASSSRPSVSTDTQYF
abundance: -; v_gene: TRBV2; j_gene: TRBJ2-2; d_gene: TRBD1; CDR3nt: TGTGCCAGCAGTATAGCCCCCTGGGACAGGGAATCCGGGGAGCTGTTTTTT; CDR3aa: CASSIAPWDRESGELFF
abundance: -; v_gene: TRBV5-4; j_gene: TRBJ2-1; d_gene: -; CDR3nt: TGTGCCAGCAGCTCACGCGGGTCCGGAGAGCAGTTCTTC; CDR3aa: CASSSRGSGEQFF
abundance: -; v_gene: TRBV2; j_gene: TRBJ1-1; d_gene: -; CDR3nt: TGTGCCAGCAGTAGACACTGGGACACTGAAGCTTTCTTT; CDR3aa: CASSRHWDTEAFF
abundance: -; v_gene: TRBV7-2; j_gene: TRBJ1-1; d_gene: -; CDR3nt: TGTGCCAGCAGCTCAGATGGGACTGTCACTGAAGCTTTCTTT; CDR3aa: CASSSDGTVTEAFF
abundance: -; v_gene: TRBV5-1; j_gene: TRBJ2-3; d_gene: TRBD2; CDR3nt: TGCGCCAGCAGCTTGGGAGCGGGAACAGATACGCAGTATTTT; CDR3aa: CASSLGAGTDTQYF
abundance: -; v_gene: TRBV28; j_gene: TRBJ2-7; d_gene: -; CDR3nt: TGTGCCAGCAGTTTCCCCCTCGGGGGTAGCAGTTCCTACGAGCAGTACTTC; CDR3aa: CASSFPLGGSSSYEQYF
abundance: once; v_gene: TRBV20-1; j_gene: TRBJ2-7; d_gene: -; CDR3nt: TGCAGTGTTCGGAGCTCCTACGAGCAGTACTTC; CDR3aa: CSVRSSYEQYF
abundance: -; v_gene: TRBV5-1; j_gene: TRBJ2-7; d_gene: TRBD2; CDR3nt: TGCGCCAGCAGCTTGGAAGAAGCGGGAGGCTACGAGCAGTACTTC; CDR3aa: CASSLEEAGGYEQYF
abundance: -; v_gene: TRBV7-2; j_gene: TRBJ2-1; d_gene: TRBD2; CDR3nt: TGTGCCAGCGGCAACAGACTACCTCGGGAGGATGAGCAGTTCTTC; CDR3aa: CASGNRLPREDEQFF
abundance: -; v_gene: TRBV4-1; j_gene: TRBJ2-3; d_gene: -; CDR3nt: TGCGCCAGCAGCCAAGATCAACGTCATAGTCGGGGGGCCACAGATACGCAGTATTTT; CDR3aa: CASSQDQRHSRGATDTQYF
abundance: -; v_gene: TRBV19; j_gene: TRBJ1-1; d_gene: -; CDR3nt: TGTGCCAGTAGCATGAGTACGAAGAACACTGAAGCTTTCTTT; CDR3aa: CASSMSTKNTEAFF
abundance: -; v_gene: TRBV5-1; j_gene: TRBJ2-1; d_gene: TRBD2; CDR3nt: TGCGCCAGCAGCTTGGGACTAGCGGGAGGGCCATACAATGAGCAGTTCTTC; CDR3aa: CASSLGLAGGPYNEQFF
abundance: -; v_gene: TRBV7-2; j_gene: TRBJ2-7; d_gene: -; CDR3nt: TGTGCCAGCAGCTTTAGTCGCGACTACGAGCAGTACTTC; CDR3aa: CASSFSRDYEQYF
abundance: -; v_gene: TRBV19; j_gene: TRBJ1-2; d_gene: -; CDR3nt: TGTGCCAGTAGTCCCCGTGGAGGGACGAACTATGGCTACACCTTC; CDR3aa: CASSPRGGTNYGYTF